This passage covers 13 T cell receptor beta chains from one sample sequenced in a study of blood T cell repertoires in COVID-19. Clones were sequenced by immunoSEQ multiplex PCR, and TCRdb holds only the in-frame ones, with some missing. The sample yields roughly 200,000 clones, under 90% seen once. The sample comprised PBMCs or T cells enriched from blood (not recorded which). The receptors derive from a woman in her twenties or thirties with acute COVID-19.

In nucleotides, the CDR3 is TGTGCCAGCAGTGAAGTCTTAACAGGGCTAGCCACTGAAGCTTTCTTT. Translating gives CASSEVLTGLATEAFF. This chain uses TRBV25-1 with TRBJ1-1; D is perhaps TRBD1 (6 bases). Between the trimmed V and J ends, which lost 2 bases and 4 bases, there was a span of 17 bases. The CDR3 extends over 16 amino acids. Germline V gene lookup returns CDR1 MGHDK and CDR2 SYGVNS.

The CDR3 DNA is TGTGCCAGCAGTCCGACAGTGGACACCGGGGAGCTGTTTTTT. It translates to CASSPTVDTGELFF. The V and J genes are TRBV7-9 and TRBJ2-2, with a weak D call TRBD1 (5 bases). The CDR3 sequence is 14 residues long. V was shortened by 6 bases and J by 3 bases, with 11 bases between the two germline ends. Germline V gene data show CDR1 as SEHNR and CDR2 as FQNEAQ (reference sequence).

The chain carries TRBV7-8 and TRBJ2-1; 12 nucleotides match TRBD2. The J segment lost 4 bases and the V segment lost 5 bases, leaving 6 bases of the junction unmatched. The CDR3 covers 16 residues. Germline CDR1 is SGHVS and CDR2 is FQNEAQ. DNA for the CDR3: TGTGCCAGCAGCCAGACTAGCGGGGGACATTACAATGAGCAGTTCTTC. The encoded protein is CASSQTSGGHYNEQFF.

The chain uses TRBV7-9 and TRBJ2-3; weak D call: TRBD2 (5 bases). The germline gives CDR1 SEHNR, CDR2 FQNEAQ (reference sequence). CDR3 length: 13 amino acids. The V gene lost 5 bases and the J gene lost 3 bases, with 9 bases spanning the gap. This CDR3 is CASSLGGTDTQYF. The CDR3 DNA reads as TGTGCCAGCAGCCTGGGCGGGACAGATACGCAGTATTTT.

This rearrangement joins TRBV24-1 to TRBJ1-5; 8 positions match TRBD1. The length of the CDR3 is 15 residues. Germline trimming cut 2 bases from V and 6 bases from J; bases unmatched to any gene: 5. Germline CDR1 and CDR2: KGHDR and SFDVKD. The CDR3 is CATSDSGQGSQPQHF. CDR3 sequence (DNA): TGTGCCACCAGTGATTCCGGACAGGGAAGTCAGCCCCAGCATTTT.

The chain couples TRBV19 to TRBJ2-5; 7 nucleotides match TRBD2. CDR1 and CDR2 (germline): LNHDA, SQIVND (reference sequence). The CDR3 is made up of 15 amino acids. Trimming cost V 2 bases and J 3 bases; bases outside gene matches: 6. CDR3 in amino acids: CASSINGLAEETQYF. DNA of the CDR3: TGTGCCAGTAGTATAAATGGGCTAGCGGAAGAGACCCAGTACTTC.

The V gene is TRBV2, the J gene TRBJ1-1; D may be TRBD1 (6 bases). Germline V gene lookup returns CDR1 SNHLY and CDR2 FYNNEI. The germline V and J ends were trimmed by 6 bases and 2 bases, with 16 bases remaining between them. CDR3 length: 15 amino acids. The CDR3 DNA is TGTGCCAGCAGACAGGGATACGGAGGAAACACTGAAGCTTTCTTT. Protein: CASRQGYGGNTEAFF.

Note on this clone: The sample carries other DNA sequences with the same CDR3. The chain joins TRBV4-1 to TRBJ1-3, with unresolved D. Trimming cost V 1 base and J 4 bases, with 8 bases left between them. Germline V gene lookup returns CDR1 MGHRA and CDR2 YSYEKL. The CDR3 extends over 14 amino acids. The CDR3 protein is CASSQVGGGNTIYF. CDR3 DNA: TGCGCCAGCAGCCAAGTCGGCGGCGGAAACACCATATATTTT.

V is TRBV9 and J is TRBJ1-5; TRBD1 agrees at 7 bases. The CDR3 has 14 residues. V shed 3 bases and J 6 bases; nucleotides not matched to a gene: 6. CDR1 is SGDLS, CDR2 YYNGEE, per germline. CDR3 residues: CASSETGIGQPQHF. CDR3 in DNA: TGTGCCAGCAGCGAGACAGGGATTGGTCAGCCCCAGCATTTT.

The chain uses TRBV7-2 and TRBJ1-3; D perhaps matches TRBD1 (6 bases). This CDR3 spans 15 amino acids. Germline V gene data show CDR1 as SGHTA and CDR2 as FQGNSA. V dropped 1 base and J dropped 4 bases, with 11 bases sitting between them. The CDR3 is CASSLGPGTGNTIYF. The CDR3 DNA sequence: TGTGCCAGCAGCTTAGGGCCCGGGACAGGAAACACCATATATTTT.

The rearrangement joins TRBV28 to TRBJ1-2; D is ambiguous. Germline CDR1 is MDHEN and CDR2 is SYDVKM. The CDR3 is made up of 11 amino acids. Between the trimmed V and J ends, which lost 5 bases and 4 bases, there was a span of 5 bases. CDR3: CASSTFYGYTF. CDR3 bases: TGTGCCAGCAGTACTTTCTATGGCTACACCTTC.

The chain carries TRBV5-1 and TRBJ2-2, with 14 bases lining up with TRBD2. Germline V lookup: CDR1 SGHRS, CDR2 YFSETQ. This CDR3 is built from 19 residues. With 2 bases clipped from V and 0 bases from J, the junction kept 6 bases outside the gene matches. The CDR3 protein is CASSFHGLAGGPNTGELFF. The CDR3, as DNA: TGCGCCAGCAGCTTCCATGGACTAGCGGGGGGCCCGAACACCGGGGAGCTGTTTTTT.

The V gene is TRBV9, the J gene TRBJ1-2, with 7 nucleotides matching TRBD1. The CDR3 is 14 residues long. Germline V lookup: CDR1 SGDLS, CDR2 YYNGEE. V lost 4 bases to trimming and J lost 2 bases; unmatched junction nucleotides: 5. Written as DNA, the CDR3 is TGTGCCAGCAGCCCCAGGGACAGCAACTATGGCTACACCTTC. Translated: CASSPRDSNYGYTF. The full variable domain, with the rest looked up from reference TRBV9 and TRBJ1-2, is DSGVTQTPKHLITATGQRVTLRCSPRSGDLSVYWYQQSLDQGLQFLIQYYNGEERAKGNILERFSAQQFPDLHSELNLSSLELGDSALYFCASSPRDSNYGYTFGSGTRLTVV.